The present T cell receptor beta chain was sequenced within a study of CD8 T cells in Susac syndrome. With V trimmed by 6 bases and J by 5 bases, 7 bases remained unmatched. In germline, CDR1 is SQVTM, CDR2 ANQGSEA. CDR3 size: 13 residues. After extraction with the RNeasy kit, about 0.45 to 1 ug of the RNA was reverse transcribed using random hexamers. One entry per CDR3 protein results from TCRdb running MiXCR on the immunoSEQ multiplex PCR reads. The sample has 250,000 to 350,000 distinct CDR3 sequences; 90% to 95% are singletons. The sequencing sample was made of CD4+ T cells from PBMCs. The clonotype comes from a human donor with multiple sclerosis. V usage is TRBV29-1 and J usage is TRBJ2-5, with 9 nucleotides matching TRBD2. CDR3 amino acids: CSVSLAGWETQYF. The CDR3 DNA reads TGCAGCGTGTCGCTAGCGGGGTGGGAGACCCAGTACTTC.